This T cell receptor (beta chain) was profiled in a study of T-cell memory formation after mild COVID-19. Trimming stripped 2 bases from V and 6 bases from J, with 7 bases between. Germline V gives CDR1 LGHDT, CDR2 YNNKEL (reference sequence). This CDR3 has 12 amino acids. TCRdb independently ran MiXCR on the 5' RACE reads; one entry per CDR3 protein. The sample records about 13,000 distinct CDR3 sequences, around 15% being singletons. This clonotype showed up many times. The source of this sequence is a man younger than 35 who had mild COVID-19 (a few samples of this study predate the infection). Cell type and time point are not known. The chain is built from TRBV3-1 and TRBJ1-2; maybe TRBD1 (5 bases). Sequenced: PBMCs or a T cell subset sorted from them (not recorded which). The CDR3, as DNA: TGTGCCAGCAGCCAACTGGGGGATGGCTACACCTTC. This gives the protein CASSQLGDGYTF.